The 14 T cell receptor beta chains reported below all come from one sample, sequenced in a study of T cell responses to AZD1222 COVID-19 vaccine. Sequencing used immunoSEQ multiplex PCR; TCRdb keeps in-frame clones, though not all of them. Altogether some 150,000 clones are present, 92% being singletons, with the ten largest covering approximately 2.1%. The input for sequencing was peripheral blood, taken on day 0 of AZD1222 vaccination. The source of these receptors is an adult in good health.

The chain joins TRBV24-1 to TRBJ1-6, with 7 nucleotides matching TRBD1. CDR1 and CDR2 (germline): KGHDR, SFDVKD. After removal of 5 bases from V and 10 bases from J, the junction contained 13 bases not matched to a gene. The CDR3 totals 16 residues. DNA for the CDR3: TGTGCCACCAGTGGGGAGGGAGGGACAGAGGTATCACCCCTCCACTTT. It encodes CATSGEGGTEVSPLHF.

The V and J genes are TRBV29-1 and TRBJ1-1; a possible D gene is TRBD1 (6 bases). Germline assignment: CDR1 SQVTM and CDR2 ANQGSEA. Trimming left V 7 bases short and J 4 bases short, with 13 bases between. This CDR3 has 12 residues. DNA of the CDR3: TGCAGCGCCACACTACAGGGCACTGAAGCTTTCTTT. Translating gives CSATLQGTEAFF.

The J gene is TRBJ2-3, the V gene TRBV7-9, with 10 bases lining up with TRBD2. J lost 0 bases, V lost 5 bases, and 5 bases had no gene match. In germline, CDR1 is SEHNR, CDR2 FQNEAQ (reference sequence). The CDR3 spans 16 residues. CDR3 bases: TGTGCCAGCAGCCCCGGACTAGCGGCGAGCACAGATACGCAGTATTTT. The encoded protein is CASSPGLAASTDTQYF.

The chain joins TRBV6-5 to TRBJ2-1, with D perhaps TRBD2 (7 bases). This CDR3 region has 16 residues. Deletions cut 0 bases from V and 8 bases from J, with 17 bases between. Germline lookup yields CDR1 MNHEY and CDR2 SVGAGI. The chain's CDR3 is CASSYSTGGAVYEQFF. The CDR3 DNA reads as TGTGCCAGCAGTTACTCCACTGGGGGGGCCGTCTATGAGCAGTTCTTC.

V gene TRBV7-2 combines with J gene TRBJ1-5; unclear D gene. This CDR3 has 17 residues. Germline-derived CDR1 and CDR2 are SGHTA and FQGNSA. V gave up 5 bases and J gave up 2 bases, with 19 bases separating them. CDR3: CASSPFGEGFGNQPQHF. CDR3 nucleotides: TGTGCCAGCAGCCCGTTCGGAGAGGGTTTCGGCAATCAGCCCCAGCATTTT.

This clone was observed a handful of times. CDR3 in DNA: TGTGCCAGTAGCGGGACAGGCGGAAACACCATATATTTT. As protein: CASSGTGGNTIYF. This chain uses TRBV19 with TRBJ1-3; TRBD1 matches 8 bases. Losses at the gene ends were 6 bases for V and 4 bases for J; bases not matched to a gene: 2. The CDR3 contains 13 residues. The V gene's germline CDR1 is LNHDA and CDR2 SQIVND (reference sequence).

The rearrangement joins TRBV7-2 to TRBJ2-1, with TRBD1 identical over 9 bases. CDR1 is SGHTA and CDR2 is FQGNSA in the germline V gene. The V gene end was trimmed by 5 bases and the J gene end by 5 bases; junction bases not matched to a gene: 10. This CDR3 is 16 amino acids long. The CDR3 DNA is TGTGCCAGCAGCCGTTTCCGGGACAGGGACCACAATGAGCAGTTCTTC. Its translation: CASSRFRDRDHNEQFF.

CDR3 amino acids: CASLPVNQPQHF. The CDR3 DNA follows: TGTGCCAGCTTGCCAGTTAATCAGCCCCAGCATTTT. The genes are TRBV9 and TRBJ1-5; no reliable D call. Germline V CDR1 and CDR2: SGDLS, YYNGEE. The CDR3 has 12 residues. The V gene lost 7 bases and the J gene lost 4 bases, with 9 bases spanning the gap.

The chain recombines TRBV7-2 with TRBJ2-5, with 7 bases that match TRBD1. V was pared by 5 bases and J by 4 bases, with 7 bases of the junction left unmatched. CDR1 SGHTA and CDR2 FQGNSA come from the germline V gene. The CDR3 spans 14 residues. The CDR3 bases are TGTGCCAGCAGCCTAGGGGACAGTCGAGAGACCCAGTACTTC. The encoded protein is CASSLGDSRETQYF.

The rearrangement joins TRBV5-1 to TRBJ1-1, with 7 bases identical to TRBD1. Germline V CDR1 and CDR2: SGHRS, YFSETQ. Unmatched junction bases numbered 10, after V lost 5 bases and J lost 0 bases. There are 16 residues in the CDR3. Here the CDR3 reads CASSGQAYQMNTEAFF. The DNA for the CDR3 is TGCGCCAGCAGTGGACAGGCATACCAAATGAACACTGAAGCTTTCTTT.

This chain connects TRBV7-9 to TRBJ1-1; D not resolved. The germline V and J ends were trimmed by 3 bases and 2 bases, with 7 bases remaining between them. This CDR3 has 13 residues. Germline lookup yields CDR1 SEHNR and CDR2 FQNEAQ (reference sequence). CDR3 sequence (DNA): TGTGCCAGCAGCTTTGGGTTAAACACTGAAGCTTTCTTT. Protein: CASSFGLNTEAFF.

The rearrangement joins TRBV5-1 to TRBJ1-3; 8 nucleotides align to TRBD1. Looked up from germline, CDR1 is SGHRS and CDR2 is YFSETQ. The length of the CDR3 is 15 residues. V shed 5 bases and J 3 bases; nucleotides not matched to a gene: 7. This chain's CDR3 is CASSAGGADGNTIYF. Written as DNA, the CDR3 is TGCGCCAGCAGTGCAGGGGGCGCGGATGGAAACACCATATATTTT.

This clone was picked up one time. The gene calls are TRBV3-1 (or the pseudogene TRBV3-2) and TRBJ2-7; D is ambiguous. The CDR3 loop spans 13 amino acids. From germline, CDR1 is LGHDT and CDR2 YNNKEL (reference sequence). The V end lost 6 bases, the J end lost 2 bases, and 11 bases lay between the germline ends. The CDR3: CASSLLGPYEQYF. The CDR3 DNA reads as TGTGCCAGCAGTCTACTTGGACCCTACGAGCAGTACTTC.

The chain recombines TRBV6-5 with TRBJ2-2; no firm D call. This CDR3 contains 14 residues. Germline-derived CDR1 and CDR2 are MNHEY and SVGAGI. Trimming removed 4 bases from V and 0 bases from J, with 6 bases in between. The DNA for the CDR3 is TGTGCCAGCAGTTCCTACTCGAACACCGGGGAGCTGTTTTTT. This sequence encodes CASSSYSNTGELFF.